A selection of T cell receptor beta chains follows, all from one sample in a study of blood T cells in healthy people across ages. TCRdb recomputed calls from the 5' RACE reads with MiXCR, one row per CDR3 protein. Here the sample spans approximately 1.5 million distinct CDR3 sequences, 30% to 35% being singletons. The sequenced sample consisted of blood. The source is a woman aged 25 to 45 in good health. The CDR3 runs from the conserved cysteine through the conserved F or W. The order of the fields is D gene, clone size, J gene, V gene, CDR3 DNA, CDR3 protein. D genes are given only for firm matches. Clone size is given for some rows only: seen once, a few or many times, or a class if the clone is expanded.

D gene: TRBD2
clone size: few
J gene: TRBJ2-7
V gene: TRBV3-1
CDR3 DNA: TGTGCCAGCAGCCAAGTAGCGGGGCGCCACGAGCAGTACTTC
CDR3 protein: CASSQVAGRHEQYF

D gene: -
clone size: -
J gene: TRBJ1-4
V gene: TRBV12-3/TRBV12-4
CDR3 DNA: TGTGCCAGCAGTTTAGCGTCCGGGGCGGGGGACCATGAAAAACTGTTTTTT
CDR3 protein: CASSLASGAGDHEKLFF

D gene: -
clone size: -
J gene: TRBJ1-5
V gene: TRBV7-6
CDR3 DNA: TGTGCCAGCAGCTTATTGCCAGGGGAAGGCCAGCCCCAGCATTTT
CDR3 protein: CASSLLPGEGQPQHF

D gene: -
clone size: few
J gene: TRBJ2-7
V gene: TRBV10-3
CDR3 DNA: TGTGCCATCAGTGGCCACGAGGTAAACGAGCAGTACTTC
CDR3 protein: CAISGHEVNEQYF

D gene: -
clone size: -
J gene: TRBJ2-6
V gene: TRBV7-2
CDR3 DNA: TGTGCCAGCAGCTTGGAGGACGCTGGGGCCAACGTCCGGACTTTC
CDR3 protein: CASSLEDAGANVRTF

D gene: TRBD2
clone size: -
J gene: TRBJ2-3
V gene: TRBV20-1
CDR3 DNA: TGCAGTGTTCCGACTAGCGGGGCAGATACGCAGTATTTT
CDR3 protein: CSVPTSGADTQYF

D gene: -
clone size: few
J gene: TRBJ1-4
V gene: TRBV3-1
CDR3 DNA: TGTGCCAGCAGCCAGGGGGCTTCTAATGAAAAACTGTTTTTT
CDR3 protein: CASSQGASNEKLFF

D gene: -
clone size: -
J gene: TRBJ1-2
V gene: TRBV10-3
CDR3 DNA: TGTGCCATCAGTGAGTCTAAGGTGGCGCATGGCTACACCTTC
CDR3 protein: CAISESKVAHGYTF

D gene: TRBD1
clone size: -
J gene: TRBJ2-1
V gene: TRBV2
CDR3 DNA: TGTGCCAGCGGCCGGGACAGGGGTGGAAATGAGCAGTTCTTC
CDR3 protein: CASGRDRGGNEQFF

D gene: -
clone size: few
J gene: TRBJ2-1
V gene: TRBV6-5
CDR3 DNA: TGTGCCAGCAGTTACGGGTCGCACAATGAGCAGTTCTTC
CDR3 protein: CASSYGSHNEQFF

D gene: -
clone size: -
J gene: TRBJ1-5
V gene: TRBV7-9
CDR3 DNA: TGTGCCAGCAGCTTAGTGAGGGAGATTCAGCCCCAGCATTTT
CDR3 protein: CASSLVREIQPQHF

D gene: TRBD1
clone size: -
J gene: TRBJ1-2
V gene: TRBV6-5
CDR3 DNA: TGTGCCAGCAGTTCGACAGGGGTCGACTATGGCTACACCTTC
CDR3 protein: CASSSTGVDYGYTF

D gene: TRBD2
clone size: -
J gene: TRBJ2-3
V gene: TRBV5-5
CDR3 DNA: TGTGCCAGCAGCCCGTGGGGGGGGACTAGCACAGATACGCAGTATTTT
CDR3 protein: CASSPWGGTSTDTQYF

D gene: -
clone size: -
J gene: TRBJ2-5
V gene: TRBV27
CDR3 DNA: TGTGCCAGCAGTGTCCTGGGAGAGGGTCAAGAGACCCAGTACTTC
CDR3 protein: CASSVLGEGQETQYF

D gene: -
clone size: -
J gene: TRBJ2-2
V gene: TRBV4-1
CDR3 DNA: TGCGCCAGCAGCCAGAGTCCGGGCTCCCAAATGAGGGAGCTGTTTTTT
CDR3 protein: CASSQSPGSQMRELFF

D gene: TRBD1
clone size: -
J gene: TRBJ2-1
V gene: TRBV29-1
CDR3 DNA: TGCAGCGTTGAAGATCGAGGACAGGCGTCCTACAATGAGCAGTTCTTC
CDR3 protein: CSVEDRGQASYNEQFF

D gene: -
clone size: -
J gene: TRBJ2-3
V gene: TRBV7-2
CDR3 DNA: TGTGCCAGCAGCATAGTAAATACGCAGTATTTT
CDR3 protein: CASSIVNTQYF

D gene: -
clone size: -
J gene: TRBJ2-7
V gene: TRBV6-1
CDR3 DNA: TGTGCCAGCAGTGTCCACTGGGAGGTCTACGAGCAGTACTTC
CDR3 protein: CASSVHWEVYEQYF

D gene: -
clone size: -
J gene: TRBJ2-6
V gene: TRBV7-3
CDR3 DNA: TGTGTCAGCAGCCCCCGGACGGGTGCTAGCTCTGGGGCCAACGTCCTGACTTTC
CDR3 protein: CVSSPRTGASSGANVLTF

D gene: -
clone size: once
J gene: TRBJ2-5
V gene: TRBV20-1
CDR3 DNA: TGCAGTGCTAGAGCCCTAGCACCTGGCGAGACCCAGTACTTC
CDR3 protein: CSARALAPGETQYF

D gene: TRBD1
clone size: few
J gene: TRBJ2-7
V gene: TRBV27
CDR3 DNA: TGTGCCAGCAGTTCGATATCGACAGGGCTCGAGCAGTACTTC
CDR3 protein: CASSSISTGLEQYF

D gene: -
clone size: many
J gene: TRBJ2-3
V gene: TRBV12-3/TRBV12-4
CDR3 DNA: TGTGCCAGCGCCCCTTTAACGTATTCCACAGATACGCAGTATTTT
CDR3 protein: CASAPLTYSTDTQYF

D gene: TRBD2
clone size: -
J gene: TRBJ2-5
V gene: TRBV6-2/TRBV6-3
CDR3 DNA: TGTGCCAGCAATAGCGGGGAACAAGAGACCCAGTACTTC
CDR3 protein: CASNSGEQETQYF

D gene: -
clone size: -
J gene: TRBJ1-2
V gene: TRBV20-1
CDR3 DNA: TGCAGTGCTAGATTGATCGGGGGAGCTAACTATGGCTACACCTTC
CDR3 protein: CSARLIGGANYGYTF

D gene: -
clone size: many
J gene: TRBJ1-2
V gene: TRBV5-1
CDR3 DNA: TGCGCCAGCAGCCACGGGGGAGTTGGCTACACCTTC
CDR3 protein: CASSHGGVGYTF